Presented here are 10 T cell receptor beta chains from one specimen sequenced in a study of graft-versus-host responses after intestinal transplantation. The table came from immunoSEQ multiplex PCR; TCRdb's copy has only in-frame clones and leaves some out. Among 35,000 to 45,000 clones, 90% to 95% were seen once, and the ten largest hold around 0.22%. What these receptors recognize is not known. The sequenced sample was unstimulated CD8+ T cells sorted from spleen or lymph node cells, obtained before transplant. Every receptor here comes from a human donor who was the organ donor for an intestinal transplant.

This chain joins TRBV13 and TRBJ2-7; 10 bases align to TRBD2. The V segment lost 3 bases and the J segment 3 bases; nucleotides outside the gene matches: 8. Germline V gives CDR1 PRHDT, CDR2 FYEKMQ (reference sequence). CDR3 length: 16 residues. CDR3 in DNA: TGTGCCAGCAGCTTTTCTAGCGGGGGACCTAACTACGAGCAGTACTTC. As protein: CASSFSSGGPNYEQYF.

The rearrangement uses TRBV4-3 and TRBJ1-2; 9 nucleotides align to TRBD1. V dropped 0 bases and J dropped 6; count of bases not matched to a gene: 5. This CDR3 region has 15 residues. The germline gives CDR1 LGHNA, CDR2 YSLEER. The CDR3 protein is CASSQEPGQGHGYTF. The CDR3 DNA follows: TGCGCCAGCAGCCAAGAGCCGGGACAGGGACATGGCTACACCTTC.

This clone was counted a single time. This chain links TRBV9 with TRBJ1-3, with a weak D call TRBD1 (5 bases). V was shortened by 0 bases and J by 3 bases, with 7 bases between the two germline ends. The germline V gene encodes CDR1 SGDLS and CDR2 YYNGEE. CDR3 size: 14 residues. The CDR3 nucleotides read TGTGCCAGCAGCGTAGAAGGGGATGGAAACACCATATATTTT. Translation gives CASSVEGDGNTIYF.

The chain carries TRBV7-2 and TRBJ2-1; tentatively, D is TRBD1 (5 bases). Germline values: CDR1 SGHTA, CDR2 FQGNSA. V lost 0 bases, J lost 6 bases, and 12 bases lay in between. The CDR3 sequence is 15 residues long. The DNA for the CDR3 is TGTGCCAGCAGCTTAGCGACAGTAAATGGCAATGAGCAGTTCTTC. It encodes CASSLATVNGNEQFF. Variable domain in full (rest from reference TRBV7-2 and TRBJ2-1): GAGVSQSPSNKVTEKGKDVELRCDPISGHTALYWYRQSLGQGLEFLIYFQGNSAPDKSGLPSDRFSAERTGGSVSTLTIQRTQQEDSAVYLCASSLATVNGNEQFFGPGTRLTVL.

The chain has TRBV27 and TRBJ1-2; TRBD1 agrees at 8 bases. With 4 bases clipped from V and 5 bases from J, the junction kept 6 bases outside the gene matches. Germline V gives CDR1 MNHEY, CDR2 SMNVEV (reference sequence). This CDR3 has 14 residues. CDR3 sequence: CASSSGTGRYGYTF. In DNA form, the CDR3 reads TGTGCCAGCAGTTCAGGGACAGGAAGATATGGCTACACCTTC.

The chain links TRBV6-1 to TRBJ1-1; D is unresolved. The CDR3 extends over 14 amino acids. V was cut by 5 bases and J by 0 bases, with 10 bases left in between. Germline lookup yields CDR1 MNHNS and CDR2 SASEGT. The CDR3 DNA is TGTGCCAGCAGTCAACATTCGCTGAACACTGAAGCTTTCTTT. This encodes CASSQHSLNTEAFF.

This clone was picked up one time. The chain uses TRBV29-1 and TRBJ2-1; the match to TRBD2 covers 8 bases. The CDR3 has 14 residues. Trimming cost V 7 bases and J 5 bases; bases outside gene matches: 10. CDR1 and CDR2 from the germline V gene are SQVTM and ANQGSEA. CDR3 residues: CSAGGGALNNEQFF. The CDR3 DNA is TGCAGCGCGGGGGGGGGTGCCCTTAACAATGAGCAGTTCTTC.

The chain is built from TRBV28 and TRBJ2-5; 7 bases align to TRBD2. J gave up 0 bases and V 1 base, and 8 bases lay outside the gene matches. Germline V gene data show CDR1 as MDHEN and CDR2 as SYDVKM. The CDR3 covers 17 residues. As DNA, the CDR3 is TGTGCCAGCAGTTTATTATCCGGGGGGACGTACCAAGAGACCCAGTACTTC. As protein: CASSLLSGGTYQETQYF.

The CDR3 DNA follows: TGTGCCATCAGTGAGTCGGGGGACCCCTACAATGAGCAGTTCTTC. It specifies CAISESGDPYNEQFF. The chain has TRBV10-3 and TRBJ2-1; the D call may be TRBD1 or TRBD2 (5 bases each). CDR1 is ENHRY and CDR2 is SYGVKD in the germline V gene. This CDR3 region has 15 residues. Between the trimmed V and J ends, which lost 0 bases and 2 bases, there was a span of 8 bases.

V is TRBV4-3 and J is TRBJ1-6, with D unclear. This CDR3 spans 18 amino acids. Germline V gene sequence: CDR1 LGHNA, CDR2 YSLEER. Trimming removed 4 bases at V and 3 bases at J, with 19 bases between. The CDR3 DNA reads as TGCGCCAGCAGCCTCTCGATGGTCCCTCAGGTCTATAATTCACCCCTCCACTTT. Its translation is CASSLSMVPQVYNSPLHF.